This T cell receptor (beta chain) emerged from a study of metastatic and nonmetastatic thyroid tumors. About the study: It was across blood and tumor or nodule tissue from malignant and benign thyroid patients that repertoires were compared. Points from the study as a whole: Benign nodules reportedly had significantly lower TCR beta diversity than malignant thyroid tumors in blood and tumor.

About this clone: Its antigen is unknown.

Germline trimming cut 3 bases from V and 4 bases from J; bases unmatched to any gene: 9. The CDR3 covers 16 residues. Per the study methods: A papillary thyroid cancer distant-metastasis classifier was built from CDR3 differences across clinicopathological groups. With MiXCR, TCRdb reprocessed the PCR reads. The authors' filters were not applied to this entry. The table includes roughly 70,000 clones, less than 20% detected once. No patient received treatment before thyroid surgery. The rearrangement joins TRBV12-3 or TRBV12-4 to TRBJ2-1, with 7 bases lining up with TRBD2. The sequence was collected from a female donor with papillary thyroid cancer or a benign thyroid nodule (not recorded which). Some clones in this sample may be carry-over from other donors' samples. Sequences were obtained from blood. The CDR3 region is CASSFPGGRGYNEQFF. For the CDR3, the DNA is TGTGCCAGCAGTTTCCCGGGCGGGCGGGGGTACAATGAGCAGTTCTTC.